A selection of T cell receptor beta chains follows, all from one sample in a study of blood T cell repertoires in COVID-19. TCRdb's copy holds only in-frame clones and misses some; the assay was immunoSEQ multiplex PCR. This table holds 200,000 to 250,000 clones, roughly 86% found once. Sample: PBMCs or T cells enriched from blood (not recorded which). The receptors stem from a man aged 18 to 29 with acute COVID-19. Each CDR3 is given with its conserved first and last residue. The order of the fields is V gene, D gene, J gene, clone size, CDR3 protein, CDR3 DNA. D genes are given only for firm matches. Clone size is given for some rows only: seen once, a few or many times, or a class if the clone is expanded.

v_call: TRBV7-6; d_call: TRBD2; j_call: TRBJ2-3; clone_size: .; cdr3_aa: CASRGGLAGSTSTDTQYF; cdr3_nt: TGTGCCAGCCGAGGGGGACTAGCGGGTAGTACTAGCACAGATACGCAGTATTTT
v_call: TRBV11-2; d_call: .; j_call: TRBJ2-7; clone_size: .; cdr3_aa: CASSSPRAVAYEQYF; cdr3_nt: TGTGCCAGCAGCTCCCCCAGGGCGGTTGCCTACGAGCAGTACTTC
v_call: TRBV19; d_call: .; j_call: TRBJ1-1; clone_size: .; cdr3_aa: CASMSGPLTNTEAFF; cdr3_nt: TGTGCCAGTATGTCAGGGCCCTTAACCAACACTGAAGCTTTCTTT
v_call: TRBV6-2/TRBV6-3; d_call: TRBD2; j_call: TRBJ2-5; clone_size: .; cdr3_aa: CASSYEGTSGSLETQYF; cdr3_nt: TGTGCCAGCAGTTACGAAGGGACTAGCGGGAGTCTGGAGACCCAGTACTTC
v_call: TRBV5-5; d_call: .; j_call: TRBJ2-7; clone_size: .; cdr3_aa: CASSAAAGTYEQYF; cdr3_nt: TGTGCCAGCAGTGCTGCGGCCGGAACCTACGAGCAGTACTTC
v_call: TRBV19; d_call: .; j_call: TRBJ1-2; clone_size: .; cdr3_aa: CASTSWEVRDANYGYTF; cdr3_nt: TGTGCCAGTACCTCCTGGGAGGTCAGGGACGCTAACTATGGCTACACCTTC
v_call: TRBV28; d_call: .; j_call: TRBJ2-2; clone_size: .; cdr3_aa: CASEAGSVGLFF; cdr3_nt: TGTGCCAGCGAGGCGGGGTCGGTGGGGCTGTTTTTT
v_call: TRBV23-1; d_call: .; j_call: TRBJ2-3; clone_size: .; cdr3_aa: CASSQTDGTDTQYF; cdr3_nt: TGCGCCAGCAGTCAGACAGACGGCACAGATACGCAGTATTTT
v_call: TRBV4-1; d_call: .; j_call: TRBJ1-6; clone_size: .; cdr3_aa: CASSQDGDRISRGSPLHF; cdr3_nt: TGCGCCAGCAGCCAAGATGGGGACCGGATAAGCCGGGGGTCACCCCTCCACTTT
v_call: TRBV14; d_call: .; j_call: TRBJ2-4; clone_size: few; cdr3_aa: CASSQETGLRTIQYF; cdr3_nt: TGTGCCAGCAGCCAGGAAACCGGACTCCGGACCATTCAGTACTTC
v_call: TRBV11-2; d_call: TRBD2; j_call: TRBJ2-7; clone_size: .; cdr3_aa: CASSQPGLAVKSYEQYF; cdr3_nt: TGTGCCAGCAGCCAACCGGGACTAGCGGTTAAAAGCTACGAGCAGTACTTC
v_call: TRBV7-3; d_call: .; j_call: TRBJ1-1; clone_size: .; cdr3_aa: CASSLGQSTEAFF; cdr3_nt: TGTGCCAGCAGCTTGGGCCAGTCCACTGAAGCTTTCTTT
v_call: TRBV28; d_call: .; j_call: TRBJ2-7; clone_size: .; cdr3_aa: CASSREDFLYEQYF; cdr3_nt: TGTGCCAGCAGTCGCGAGGACTTTCTCTACGAGCAGTACTTC
v_call: TRBV7-2; d_call: .; j_call: TRBJ1-1; clone_size: few; cdr3_aa: CASSPPGSNTEAFF; cdr3_nt: TGTGCCAGCAGCCCCCCCGGGAGCAACACTGAAGCTTTCTTT
v_call: TRBV11-2; d_call: .; j_call: TRBJ2-7; clone_size: .; cdr3_aa: CASSFLYEQYF; cdr3_nt: TGTGCCAGCAGCTTCCTCTACGAGCAGTACTTC
v_call: TRBV6-5; d_call: .; j_call: TRBJ1-4; clone_size: .; cdr3_aa: CASSYEQGDEKLFF; cdr3_nt: TGTGCCAGCAGTTACGAACAGGGTGACGAAAAACTGTTTTTT
v_call: TRBV28; d_call: .; j_call: TRBJ2-1; clone_size: .; cdr3_aa: CASSPGPSRNEQFF; cdr3_nt: TGTGCCAGCAGCCCTGGCCCATCTAGGAATGAGCAGTTCTTC
v_call: TRBV7-2; d_call: TRBD1; j_call: TRBJ1-1; clone_size: once; cdr3_aa: CASSLAGDRWTEAFF; cdr3_nt: TGTGCCAGCAGCTTAGCGGGGGACAGGTGGACTGAAGCTTTCTTT
v_call: TRBV20-1; d_call: TRBD2; j_call: TRBJ2-7; clone_size: .; cdr3_aa: CSASLPLRTSAYEQYF; cdr3_nt: TGCAGTGCTAGTCTCCCCCTTCGGACTAGCGCCTACGAGCAGTACTTC
v_call: TRBV2; d_call: .; j_call: TRBJ1-1; clone_size: few; cdr3_aa: CASTRYMNTEAFF; cdr3_nt: TGTGCCAGCACTCGTTACATGAACACTGAAGCTTTCTTT
v_call: TRBV4-1; d_call: TRBD2; j_call: TRBJ2-3; clone_size: .; cdr3_aa: CASSQASGSDTQYF; cdr3_nt: TGCGCCAGCAGCCAAGCTAGCGGATCAGATACGCAGTATTTT
v_call: TRBV5-1; d_call: .; j_call: TRBJ1-1; clone_size: .; cdr3_aa: CASSLRGRAGMNTEAFF; cdr3_nt: TGCGCCAGCAGCCTAAGAGGGAGGGCCGGCATGAACACTGAAGCTTTCTTT
v_call: TRBV20-1; d_call: .; j_call: TRBJ2-1; clone_size: .; cdr3_aa: CSAITNEQFF; cdr3_nt: TGCAGTGCCATCACAAATGAGCAGTTCTTC
v_call: TRBV6-5; d_call: .; j_call: TRBJ2-7; clone_size: .; cdr3_aa: CASRNLIEQYF; cdr3_nt: TGTGCCAGCAGAAATTTAATCGAGCAGTACTTC
v_call: TRBV5-1; d_call: TRBD1; j_call: TRBJ2-5; clone_size: .; cdr3_aa: CASSGQAEETQYF; cdr3_nt: TGCGCCAGCAGTGGACAGGCCGAAGAGACCCAGTACTTC
v_call: TRBV5-1; d_call: TRBD2; j_call: TRBJ2-7; clone_size: .; cdr3_aa: CASRLAGGPGEQYF; cdr3_nt: TGCGCCAGCCGACTAGCGGGAGGGCCCGGCGAGCAGTACTTC
v_call: TRBV14; d_call: TRBD2; j_call: TRBJ2-1; clone_size: .; cdr3_aa: CASSQWREAPIEHRFF; cdr3_nt: TGTGCCAGCAGCCAATGGCGGGAGGCCCCTATTGAGCATCGGTTCTTC
v_call: TRBV29-1; d_call: .; j_call: TRBJ2-5; clone_size: .; cdr3_aa: CSVSAGSETQYF; cdr3_nt: TGCAGCGTTTCCGCAGGGTCCGAGACCCAGTACTTC
v_call: TRBV24-1; d_call: TRBD2; j_call: TRBJ2-1; clone_size: .; cdr3_aa: CATSDLKASGFSYNEQFF; cdr3_nt: TGTGCCACCAGTGATTTGAAGGCTAGCGGGTTCTCCTACAATGAGCAGTTCTTC
v_call: TRBV30; d_call: .; j_call: TRBJ1-5; clone_size: .; cdr3_aa: CAWSGSGDQPQHF; cdr3_nt: TGTGCCTGGAGTGGGTCAGGGGATCAGCCCCAGCATTTT
v_call: TRBV21-1; d_call: .; j_call: TRBJ2-7; clone_size: .; cdr3_aa: CASSKETRAGGSSYEQYF; cdr3_nt: TGTGCCAGCAGCAAGGAAACCCGGGCAGGGGGCAGCTCCTACGAGCAGTACTTC
v_call: TRBV3-1/TRBV3-2; d_call: .; j_call: TRBJ1-1; clone_size: .; cdr3_aa: CASSQSSGANTEAFF; cdr3_nt: TGTGCCAGCAGCCAGAGTTCAGGGGCGAACACTGAAGCTTTCTTT
v_call: TRBV15; d_call: TRBD2; j_call: TRBJ2-7; clone_size: .; cdr3_aa: CATSRSGLAGSYEQYF; cdr3_nt: TGTGCCACCAGCAGGTCGGGACTAGCGGGGTCCTACGAGCAGTACTTC
v_call: TRBV5-6; d_call: TRBD2; j_call: TRBJ2-7; clone_size: few; cdr3_aa: CASSLIVRDGRGYEQYF; cdr3_nt: TGTGCCAGCAGCTTAATTGTGCGGGATGGGAGGGGATACGAGCAGTACTTC
v_call: TRBV4-1; d_call: .; j_call: TRBJ1-1; clone_size: .; cdr3_aa: CASSHRARGFPEAFF; cdr3_nt: TGCGCCAGCAGCCACCGGGCAAGGGGTTTCCCTGAAGCTTTCTTT
v_call: TRBV7-8; d_call: TRBD1; j_call: TRBJ1-1; clone_size: .; cdr3_aa: CASSLTGANTEAFF; cdr3_nt: TGTGCCAGCAGCCTAACAGGGGCAAACACTGAAGCTTTCTTT
v_call: TRBV7-9; d_call: TRBD1; j_call: TRBJ1-1; clone_size: .; cdr3_aa: CASSLAGQNMNTEAFF; cdr3_nt: TGTGCCAGCAGCTTAGCGGGACAGAACATGAACACTGAAGCTTTCTTT
v_call: TRBV18; d_call: TRBD2; j_call: TRBJ2-1; clone_size: .; cdr3_aa: CASSYPAGLPLSYNEQFF; cdr3_nt: TGTGCCAGCTCCTACCCAGCGGGACTCCCACTATCATACAATGAGCAGTTCTTC
v_call: TRBV28; d_call: TRBD1; j_call: TRBJ1-2; clone_size: .; cdr3_aa: CASTTGNYGYTF; cdr3_nt: TGTGCCAGCACGACAGGGAACTATGGCTACACCTTC
v_call: TRBV11-3; d_call: .; j_call: TRBJ1-5; clone_size: .; cdr3_aa: CASSLDGWAAKRPQHF; cdr3_nt: TGTGCCAGCAGCTTAGATGGGTGGGCAGCTAAACGGCCCCAGCATTTT
v_call: TRBV6-5; d_call: .; j_call: TRBJ1-1; clone_size: .; cdr3_aa: CAVSPDSGTEAFF; cdr3_nt: TGTGCTGTCAGTCCGGACAGTGGCACTGAAGCTTTCTTT
v_call: TRBV28; d_call: TRBD1; j_call: TRBJ2-2; clone_size: many; cdr3_aa: CATRPGTGETGELFF; cdr3_nt: TGTGCCACTCGTCCCGGGACAGGGGAGACCGGGGAGCTGTTTTTT
v_call: TRBV7-3; d_call: TRBD1; j_call: TRBJ2-2; clone_size: .; cdr3_aa: CASSGQGGTGELFF; cdr3_nt: TGTGCCAGCAGCGGACAGGGAGGCACCGGGGAGCTGTTTTTT
v_call: TRBV9; d_call: TRBD2; j_call: TRBJ2-1; clone_size: .; cdr3_aa: CASSTGIAGGPYNEQFF; cdr3_nt: TGTGCCAGCAGCACTGGAATAGCGGGAGGGCCCTACAATGAGCAGTTCTTC
v_call: TRBV28; d_call: TRBD2; j_call: TRBJ2-7; clone_size: .; cdr3_aa: CASSPATSGAPPEQYF; cdr3_nt: TGTGCCAGCAGTCCCGCGACTAGCGGGGCCCCCCCCGAGCAGTACTTC
v_call: TRBV10-3; d_call: .; j_call: TRBJ1-5; clone_size: .; cdr3_aa: CAIRDGEANQPQHF; cdr3_nt: TGTGCCATCAGGGATGGGGAGGCTAATCAGCCCCAGCATTTT
v_call: TRBV4-3; d_call: TRBD1; j_call: TRBJ1-1; clone_size: once; cdr3_aa: CASSEGSELLGTDKAFF; cdr3_nt: TGCGCCAGCAGCGAAGGTTCCGAACTTCTCGGGACAGATAAAGCTTTCTTT
v_call: TRBV10-1; d_call: .; j_call: TRBJ2-3; clone_size: few; cdr3_aa: CATSGQKRDTQYF; cdr3_nt: TGCGCCACATCAGGACAGAAGAGAGATACGCAGTATTTT
v_call: TRBV2; d_call: .; j_call: TRBJ2-1; clone_size: .; cdr3_aa: CASSDPAVLPGEQFF; cdr3_nt: TGTGCCAGCAGTGATCCGGCGGTCCTACCCGGAGAGCAGTTCTTC
v_call: TRBV4-1; d_call: TRBD2; j_call: TRBJ2-4; clone_size: .; cdr3_aa: CASSQDHGGDIQYF; cdr3_nt: TGCGCCAGCAGCCAAGATCATGGGGGGGACATTCAGTACTTC
v_call: TRBV9; d_call: .; j_call: TRBJ2-3; clone_size: .; cdr3_aa: CASSGAASTDTQYF; cdr3_nt: TGTGCCAGCAGCGGAGCGGCTAGCACAGATACGCAGTATTTT
v_call: TRBV30; d_call: TRBD2; j_call: TRBJ2-1; clone_size: few; cdr3_aa: CAWSVRLAEQFF; cdr3_nt: TGTGCCTGGAGTGTCCGACTAGCAGAACAGTTCTTC
v_call: TRBV7-3; d_call: .; j_call: TRBJ2-1; clone_size: .; cdr3_aa: CASSLERGEQFF; cdr3_nt: TGTGCCAGCAGCTTAGAGAGAGGGGAGCAGTTCTTC